This T cell receptor beta chain was sequenced for a study of metastatic and nonmetastatic thyroid tumors. Findings and caveats of the study: Patients with malignant thyroid tumors reportedly had significantly higher TCR beta diversity than those with benign nodules, in blood and tumor.

Each patient went into thyroid surgery without having received any treatment. Trimming shortened V by 7 bases and J by 6 bases, and 19 bases separated the two germline ends. This CDR3 has 14 amino acids. Germline V gene lookup returns CDR1 SNHLY and CDR2 FYNNEI. This clone was observed a handful of times. Its matching antigen is unknown. As processed by the authors: Differences in CDR3 between clinicopathological groups were drawn on to build a classifier intended to discriminate distant-metastatic papillary thyroid cancer patients. TCRdb reanalyzed the PCR reads via MiXCR. The V and J calls come from TCRdb's annotation, not from the publication. Of over 15,000 clones in the sample, approximately 3.7% were seen once.

V usage is TRBV2 and J usage is TRBJ2-7; a possible D gene is TRBD1 (5 bases). The TCR comes from a female donor with papillary thyroid cancer or a benign thyroid nodule (not recorded which). Some clones in this sample may be carry-over from other donors' samples. The sequenced sample was tumor tissue. CDR3 amino acids: CASNSGPGHFEQYF. CDR3 nucleotide sequence: TGTGCCAGCAATAGTGGTCCAGGGCACTTCGAGCAGTACTTC.